This TCR beta chain emerged from a study of identical twins. Broader study findings: The study based its conclusions on cross-sectional statistical analysis and did not follow the same donors.

TCRdb passed the 5' RACE reads through MiXCR, listing each CDR3 protein once. The repertoire holds 570,000 or so distinct CDR3 sequences, with 9% to 10% as singletons. As to this clonotype: Antigen: not known. A junction boundary mismatches the germline segment, possibly from a read error.

CDR3 length equals 15 residues. Germline V gives CDR1 SGDLS, CDR2 YYNGEE. These data were also reused for a study on yellow fever vaccine responses in identical twins. From that report: Twins reportedly showed a vaccine T cell response that seemed partly convergent and partly personalized.

The rearrangement uses TRBV9 and TRBJ2-3; D unresolved. The source material was PBMCs. The clonotype comes from a woman aged 18-30 years in good health. CDR3 loop: CASSARGSPTDTPYF. CDR3 in DNA: TGTGCCAGCAGCGCAAGAGGTAGCCCCACAGATACGCCGTATTTT. Full variable domain (outside the CDR3, taken from reference TRBV9 and TRBJ2-3): DSGVTQTPKHLITATGQRVTLRCSPRSGDLSVYWYQQSLDQGLQFLIQYYNGEERAKGNILERFSAQQFPDLHSELNLSSLELGDSALYFCASSARGSPTDTPYFGPGTRLTVL.